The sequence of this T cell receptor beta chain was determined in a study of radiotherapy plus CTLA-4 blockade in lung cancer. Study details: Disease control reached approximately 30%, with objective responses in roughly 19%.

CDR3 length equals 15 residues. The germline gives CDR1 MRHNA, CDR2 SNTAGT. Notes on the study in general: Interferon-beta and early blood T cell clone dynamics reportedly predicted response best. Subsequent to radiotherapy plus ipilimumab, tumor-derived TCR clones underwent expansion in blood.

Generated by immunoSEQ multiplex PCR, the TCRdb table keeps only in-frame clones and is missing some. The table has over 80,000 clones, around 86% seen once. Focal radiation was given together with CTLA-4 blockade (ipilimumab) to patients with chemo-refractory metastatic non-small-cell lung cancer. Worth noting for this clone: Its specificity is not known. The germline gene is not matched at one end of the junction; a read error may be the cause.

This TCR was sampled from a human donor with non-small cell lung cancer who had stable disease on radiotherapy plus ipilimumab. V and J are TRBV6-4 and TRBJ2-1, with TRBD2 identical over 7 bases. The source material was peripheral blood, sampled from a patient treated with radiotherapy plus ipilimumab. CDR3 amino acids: CASSEVAGTYNEQFF. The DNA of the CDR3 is TGTGCCAGCAGTGAGGTAGCGGGTACCTATAATGAGCAGTTCTTC.